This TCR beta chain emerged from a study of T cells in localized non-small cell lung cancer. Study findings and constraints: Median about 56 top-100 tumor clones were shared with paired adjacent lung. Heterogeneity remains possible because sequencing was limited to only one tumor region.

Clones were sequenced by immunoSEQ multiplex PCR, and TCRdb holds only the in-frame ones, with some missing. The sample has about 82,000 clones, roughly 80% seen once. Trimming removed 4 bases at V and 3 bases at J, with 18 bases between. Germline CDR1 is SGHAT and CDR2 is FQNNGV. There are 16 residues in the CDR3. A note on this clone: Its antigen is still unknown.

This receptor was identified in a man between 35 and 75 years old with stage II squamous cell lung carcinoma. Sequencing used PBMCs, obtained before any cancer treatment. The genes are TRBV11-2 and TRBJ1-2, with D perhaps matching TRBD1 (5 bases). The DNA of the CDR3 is TGTGCCAGCAGCTCCCCCGGGAGGGGTAAGGACTATGGCTACACCTTC. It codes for CASSSPGRGKDYGYTF.